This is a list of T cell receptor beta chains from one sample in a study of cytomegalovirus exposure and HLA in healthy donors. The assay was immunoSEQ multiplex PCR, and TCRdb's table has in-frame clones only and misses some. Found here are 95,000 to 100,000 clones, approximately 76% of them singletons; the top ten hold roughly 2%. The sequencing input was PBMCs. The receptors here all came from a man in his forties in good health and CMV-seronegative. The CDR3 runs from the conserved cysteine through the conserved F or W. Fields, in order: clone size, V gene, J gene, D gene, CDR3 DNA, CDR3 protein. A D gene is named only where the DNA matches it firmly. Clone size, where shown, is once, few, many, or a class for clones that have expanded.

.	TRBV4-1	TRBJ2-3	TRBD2	TGCGCCAGCAGCCAAGCCCCTAGCGGGAGGCTATATACGCAGTATTTT	CASSQAPSGRLYTQYF
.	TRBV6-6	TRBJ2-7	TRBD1	TGTGCCAGCAGCCAGGGGGCCTCCTACGAGCAGTACTTC	CASSQGASYEQYF
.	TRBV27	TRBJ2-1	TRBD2	TGTGCCAGCACTAGCGGGAGTTCCCACAATGAGCAGTTCTTC	CASTSGSSHNEQFF
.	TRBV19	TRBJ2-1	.	TGTGCCAGTAGTACCCCTAGCTACAACGGCGCTTACAATGAGCAGTTCTTC	CASSTPSYNGAYNEQFF
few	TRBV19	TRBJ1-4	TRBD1	TGTGCCAGTAGGAGGACAGGGCTAATCGAAAAACTGTTTTTT	CASRRTGLIEKLFF
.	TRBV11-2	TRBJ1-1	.	TGTGCCAGCAGCTTAGCCGCGGGCACTGAAGCTTTCTTT	CASSLAAGTEAFF
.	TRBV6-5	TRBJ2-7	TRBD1	TGTGCCAGCAGATTGACAGGGGGGCACGAGCAGTACTTC	CASRLTGGHEQYF
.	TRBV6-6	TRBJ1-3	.	TGTGCCAGCAGTTTACGGGGATCTGGAAACACCATATATTTT	CASSLRGSGNTIYF
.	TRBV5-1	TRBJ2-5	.	TGCGCCAGCAGCTTGGGTAGCGGTGGGGAGACCCAGTACTTC	CASSLGSGGETQYF
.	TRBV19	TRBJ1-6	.	TGTGCCAGTAGTATCCCTGGACATCTAAATTCACCCCTCCACTTT	CASSIPGHLNSPLHF
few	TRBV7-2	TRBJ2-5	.	TGTGCCAGCAGCAGGGAGATAGAGACCCAGTACTTC	CASSREIETQYF
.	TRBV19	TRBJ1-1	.	TGTGCCAGTAGTACCTTCGACAGAGACACTGAAGCTTTCTTT	CASSTFDRDTEAFF
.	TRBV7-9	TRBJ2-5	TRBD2	TGTGCCAGCAGCTCGGGGGGGCGAGTCCAAGAGACCCAGTACTTC	CASSSGGRVQETQYF
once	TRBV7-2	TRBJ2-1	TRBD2	TGTGCCAGCAGCTTAAGCGGGGGGGCCTTCAATGAGCAGTTCTTC	CASSLSGGAFNEQFF
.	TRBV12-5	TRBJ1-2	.	TGTGCTAGTGGATACTTTCGCGGGGGCGGACGACACTCGGATCCAGACACTGACTATGGCTACACCTTC	CASGYFRGGGRHSDPDTDYGYTF
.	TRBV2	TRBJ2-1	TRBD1	TGTGCCAGCAGTGAAGCCCCTGGACAGGGGGCGTACAATGAGCAGTTCTTC	CASSEAPGQGAYNEQFF